A selection of T cell receptor beta chains follows, all from one sample in a study of shared clonotypes between healthy human individuals. The method was immunoSEQ multiplex PCR; TCRdb's version includes in-frame clones alone and lacks a portion of them. This sample has fewer than 1.8 million clones, with approximately 98.5% found just once. Sample: naive CD4+ T cells sorted from blood. Receptors were obtained from a man younger than 45 in good health. Both conserved end residues are part of each CDR3. D genes are given only for firm matches. Clone size is not always given. Where it is, it says once, few, many or a class for expanded clones.

j_call clone_size v_call d_call cdr3_aa cdr3_nt
TRBJ1-2 once TRBV7-2 - CASSQNWPNDYTF TGTGCCAGCAGCCAGAACTGGCCAAATGACTACACCTTC
TRBJ2-1 - TRBV11-2 TRBD2 CASSLGQGLAGGNEQFF TGTGCCAGCAGCTTAGGACAGGGACTAGCGGGAGGTAATGAGCAGTTCTTC
TRBJ2-2 - TRBV7-2 - CASSLRLSSSGELFF TGTGCCAGCAGCTTACGGTTATCTTCCTCCGGGGAGCTGTTTTTT
TRBJ2-3 - TRBV5-1 - CASSLAPVDTQYF TGCGCCAGCAGCTTGGCCCCGGTCGATACGCAGTATTTT
TRBJ1-6 - TRBV5-1 - CASFEGSYNSPLHF TGCGCCAGCTTTGAGGGTTCCTATAATTCACCCCTCCACTTT
TRBJ2-7 once TRBV7-6 TRBD2 CASSLVPGLAGAGGTSYEQYF TGTGCCAGCAGCTTAGTCCCGGGACTAGCGGGAGCGGGTGGGACATCCTACGAGCAGTACTTC
TRBJ2-1 - TRBV28 - CASSPAGYPYNEQFF TGTGCCAGCAGTCCTGCAGGGTACCCCTACAATGAGCAGTTCTTC
TRBJ2-7 - TRBV6-1 - CASSALQGSYEQYF TGTGCCAGCAGTGCCCTCCAGGGATCCTACGAGCAGTACTTC
TRBJ2-1 - TRBV18 - CASSPPYRAGSYNEQFF TGTGCCAGCTCACCCCCTTACCGGGCGGGCTCCTACAATGAGCAGTTCTTC
TRBJ2-3 - TRBV2 TRBD2 CASRRTSLNGTDTQYF TGTGCCAGCAGAAGGACTAGCCTAAACGGCACAGATACGCAGTATTTT
TRBJ2-5 - TRBV15 - CATSRDQETQYF TGTGCCACCAGCAGGGACCAAGAGACCCAGTACTTC
TRBJ2-3 - TRBV25-1 - CASSAAGPDTQYF TGTGCCAGCAGTGCGGCAGGGCCAGATACGCAGTATTTT
TRBJ2-1 - TRBV7-2 TRBD2 CASTILSSGNEQFF TGTGCCAGCACCATACTCTCTAGCGGAAATGAGCAGTTCTTC
TRBJ2-7 - TRBV6-1 - CASSAYSGSSYEQYF TGTGCCAGCAGTGCTTACAGTGGGAGCTCCTACGAGCAGTACTTC
TRBJ1-1 - TRBV5-1 TRBD1 CASSVDREGTEAFF TGCGCCAGCAGCGTAGACAGGGAGGGCACTGAAGCTTTCTTT
TRBJ2-5 - TRBV10-3 TRBD1 CAISPGQRGETQYF TGTGCCATCAGCCCGGGACAGAGGGGAGAGACCCAGTACTTC
TRBJ1-1 - TRBV5-1 - CASSLEAAWNTEAFF TGCGCCAGCAGCTTGGAGGCAGCTTGGAACACTGAAGCTTTCTTT
TRBJ2-1 - TRBV2 - CASRGLPGRNEQFF TGTGCCAGCAGGGGGTTGCCCGGCCGCAATGAGCAGTTCTTC
TRBJ2-1 - TRBV5-1 TRBD2 CASSKSGTESYNEQFF TGCGCCAGCAGCAAAAGCGGGACGGAGTCCTACAATGAGCAGTTCTTC
TRBJ1-3 - TRBV18 - CASSPPSGSGNTIYF TGTGCCAGCTCACCACCGTCCGGTTCTGGAAACACCATATATTTT
TRBJ1-1 - TRBV28 - CASRRQVRVTEAFF TGTGCCAGCAGGCGACAGGTTAGAGTGACTGAAGCTTTCTTT
TRBJ2-1 - TRBV20-1 - CSSARGDEQFF TGCAGTTCTGCCAGGGGGGATGAGCAGTTCTTC
TRBJ2-5 - TRBV6-6 - CASSRQGGIETQYF TGTGCCAGCAGCCGGCAAGGGGGAATCGAGACCCAGTACTTC
TRBJ2-7 - TRBV2 TRBD1 CASSLSGGDEQYF TGTGCCAGCTCTTTATCAGGGGGCGACGAGCAGTACTTC
TRBJ2-5 - TRBV18 - CASSPPKVGETQYF TGTGCCAGCTCACCACCGAAGGTGGGAGAGACCCAGTACTTC
TRBJ2-7 - TRBV7-2 TRBD2 CASSLQRENEQYF TGTGCCAGCAGCTTACAGCGGGAAAACGAGCAGTACTTC
TRBJ2-7 - TRBV25-1 - CASSGSLYEQYF TGTGCCAGCAGTGGGTCCCTCTACGAGCAGTACTTC